These T cell receptor beta chains were read from a single sample in a study of regulatory T cells in long-lasting Graves disease. TCRdb independently ran MiXCR on the multiplex PCR reads; one entry per CDR3 protein. Seen here are roughly 470,000 distinct CDR3 sequences, more than 20% observed once, and the top ten hold about 7.8%. The specimen comprised peripheral blood mononuclear cells (PBMCs), sampled when the disease was refractory, from a patient treated with antithyroid drugs. The receptor set was obtained from a female donor with Graves disease. The CDR3 runs from the conserved cysteine through the conserved F or W. The D gene is left open where the match is weak. Clone size is stated in some rows and not others, as once, few, many or a class when expanded.

v_gene	len	d_gene	abundance	j_gene	CDR3aa	CDR3nt
TRBV7-2	15	.	.	TRBJ1-3	CASSLVPDIGNTIYF	TGTGCCAGCAGCTTAGTTCCGGACATTGGAAACACCATATATTTT
TRBV28	14	.	many	TRBJ2-7	CATHLTDIAYEQYF	TGTGCCACCCATTTGACGGACATCGCCTACGAGCAGTACTTC
TRBV7-6	18	.	few	TRBJ2-2	CASSLVRSVRGDTGELFF	TGTGCCAGCAGCTTAGTTAGATCAGTACGCGGGGACACCGGGGAGCTGTTTTTT
TRBV5-1	16	TRBD2	.	TRBJ2-6	CASSLGTSAGANVLTF	TGCGCCAGCAGCTTGGGAACTAGCGCTGGGGCCAACGTCCTGACTTTC
TRBV28	12	.	many	TRBJ1-5	CASSFSGQPQHF	TGTGCCAGCAGTTTCTCGGGGCAGCCCCAGCATTTT
TRBV7-9	14	.	few	TRBJ2-5	CASSLEHRKETQYF	TGTGCCAGCAGCTTAGAACACAGAAAAGAGACCCAGTACTTC
TRBV7-8	11	.	.	TRBJ1-1	CASSMGLEAFF	TGTGCCAGCAGCATGGGCCTTGAAGCTTTCTTT
TRBV6-1	15	.	.	TRBJ2-4	CASSDIWASLNIQYF	TGTGCCAGCAGTGATATCTGGGCTTCCCTGAACATTCAGTACTTC
TRBV29-1	14	TRBD1	once	TRBJ2-1	CSDETGTGGYEQFF	TGCAGCGACGAAACCGGGACAGGGGGCTATGAGCAGTTCTTC
TRBV7-6	14	.	.	TRBJ1-2	CASSQLQGSDGYTF	TGTGCCAGCAGTCAGCTCCAGGGAAGTGATGGCTACACCTTC
TRBV4-3	15	TRBD1	few	TRBJ2-5	CASSQRDRASETQYF	TGCGCCAGCAGCCAGAGGGACAGGGCCTCGGAGACCCAGTACTTC
TRBV3-1	15	TRBD1	many	TRBJ1-5	CASSQDRDRGRPQHF	TGTGCCAGCAGCCAAGATCGGGACAGGGGAAGGCCCCAGCATTTT
TRBV20-1	15	.	few	TRBJ2-7	CSARPIGVLSYEQYF	TGCAGTGCTCGACCTATCGGGGTCCTCTCCTACGAGCAGTACTTC
TRBV20-1	18	TRBD1	many	TRBJ1-5	CSARDSGTGILSNQPQHF	TGCAGTGCTAGGGACTCCGGGACAGGGATTCTTAGCAATCAGCCCCAGCATTTT
TRBV7-6	16	.	.	TRBJ1-5	CASSPVPGRVNQPQHF	TGTGCCAGCAGCCCCGTCCCGGGACGGGTCAATCAGCCCCAGCATTTT
TRBV6-1	14	.	few	TRBJ1-2	CASSASGPNYGYTF	TGTGCCAGCAGTGCCTCTGGCCCTAACTATGGCTACACCTTC
TRBV7-2	14	TRBD2	.	TRBJ2-1	CASSQVAGVNEQFF	TGTGCCAGCAGCCAGGTAGCGGGAGTCAATGAGCAGTTCTTC
TRBV9	15	.	.	TRBJ2-5	CASSVGPGAGETQYF	TGTGCCAGCAGCGTAGGACCGGGGGCGGGGGAGACCCAGTACTTC
TRBV19	12	.	few	TRBJ1-1	CASFDFNTEAFF	TGTGCCAGTTTCGACTTCAACACTGAAGCTTTCTTT
TRBV10-3	15	TRBD2	many	TRBJ2-7	CAISEGLAGMYEQYF	TGTGCCATCAGTGAGGGACTAGCGGGAATGTACGAGCAGTACTTC
TRBV3-1	16	TRBD1	many	TRBJ2-5	CASSQGGDREIETQYF	TGTGCCAGCAGCCAAGGTGGGGACAGGGAGATCGAGACCCAGTACTTC
TRBV3-1	13	.	.	TRBJ1-2	CASSPTRTYGYTF	TGTGCCAGCAGCCCGACAAGAACCTATGGCTACACCTTC
TRBV7-6	16	TRBD2	few	TRBJ2-4	CASSPGLAGGPYIQYF	TGTGCCAGCAGCCCTGGACTAGCGGGAGGGCCGTACATTCAGTACTTC
TRBV25-1	13	TRBD2	.	TRBJ2-7	CATSLSGWSEQYF	TGTGCCACCAGTCTTAGCGGGTGGAGCGAGCAGTACTTC
TRBV28	14	.	many	TRBJ1-2	CASSRTEGHYGYTF	TGTGCCAGCAGTCGGACCGAGGGGCACTATGGCTACACCTTC
TRBV27	15	TRBD2	many	TRBJ2-2	CASSQRLAGTGELFF	TGTGCCAGCAGCCAGCGACTAGCGGGCACCGGGGAGCTGTTTTTT
TRBV5-4	13	.	few	TRBJ2-7	CASSLALWDEQYF	TGTGCCAGCAGCTTGGCCCTCTGGGACGAGCAGTACTTC
TRBV11-2	15	.	many	TRBJ1-5	CASSLDIGSNQPQHF	TGTGCCAGCAGCTTAGATATTGGGAGCAATCAGCCCCAGCATTTT
TRBV9	13	.	many	TRBJ2-7	CASSVDSTYEQYF	TGTGCCAGCAGCGTAGACAGTACCTACGAGCAGTACTTC
TRBV7-9	15	.	few	TRBJ2-1	CASSSDYGAYNEQFF	TGTGCCAGCAGCTCCGATTATGGGGCCTACAATGAGCAGTTCTTC
TRBV6-2/TRBV6-3	15	TRBD2	few	TRBJ2-7	CASSEWASGSYEQYF	TGTGCCAGCAGTGAATGGGCTAGCGGGAGTTACGAGCAGTACTTC
TRBV28	15	TRBD1	many	TRBJ2-7	CASSFRGQGVFEQYF	TGTGCCAGCAGTTTTAGGGGACAGGGAGTTTTCGAGCAGTACTTC
TRBV28	15	TRBD1	many	TRBJ2-5	CASRRDRGRVETQYF	TGTGCCAGCAGACGTGACAGGGGGCGGGTAGAGACCCAGTACTTC
TRBV7-3	15	.	many	TRBJ1-2	CASSPVGGGNYGYTF	TGTGCCAGCAGCCCCGTCGGGGGTGGAAACTATGGCTACACCTTC
TRBV11-3	14	.	many	TRBJ2-2	CASSLVGRLGELFF	TGTGCCAGCAGCTTAGTGGGTAGGCTCGGGGAGCTGTTTTTT
TRBV11-2	16	.	many	TRBJ1-1	CASSSLRAAMNTEAFF	TGTGCCAGCAGCTCGCTGAGGGCAGCGATGAACACTGAAGCTTTCTTT
TRBV18	17	.	.	TRBJ2-7	CASSGKMRYTEAYEQYF	TGTGCCAGCTCAGGGAAGATGCGATACACCGAAGCCTACGAGCAGTACTTC
TRBV6-2/TRBV6-3	15	.	many	TRBJ1-1	CASSYAAPSGPEAFF	TGTGCCAGCAGTTATGCGGCCCCCTCGGGTCCTGAAGCTTTCTTT
TRBV6-1	11	.	many	TRBJ1-1	CASRSGVEAFF	TGTGCCAGCAGGAGCGGAGTCGAAGCTTTCTTT
TRBV19	15	.	.	TRBJ2-1	CASSPTGGAYDEQFF	TGTGCCAGTAGTCCCACTGGGGGCGCATACGATGAGCAGTTCTTC
TRBV7-2	20	TRBD2	.	TRBJ2-5	CASSSPRGGAGSGVRETQYF	TGTGCCAGCAGCTCACCGCGGGGAGGAGCCGGGAGCGGGGTAAGAGAGACCCAGTACTTC
TRBV2	13	.	many	TRBJ1-1	CASRRDMNTEAFF	TGTGCCAGCAGAAGGGATATGAACACTGAAGCTTTCTTT
TRBV19	11	TRBD2	few	TRBJ2-5	CATWGGETQYF	TGTGCCACATGGGGAGGGGAGACCCAGTACTTC
TRBV5-6	13	.	few	TRBJ1-1	CASSLTGPTEAFF	TGTGCCAGCAGCTTGACAGGACCCACTGAAGCTTTCTTT
TRBV28	15	TRBD1	many	TRBJ1-1	CASSPYRGMNTEAFF	TGTGCCAGCAGTCCATACAGGGGTATGAACACTGAAGCTTTCTTT
TRBV2	17	TRBD1	many	TRBJ2-2	CASSHTGTGVNTGELFF	TGTGCCAGCAGTCATACCGGGACAGGGGTGAACACCGGGGAGCTGTTTTTT
TRBV30	14	.	.	TRBJ1-1	CAWSRDNRNTEAFF	TGTGCCTGGAGCAGGGACAATCGGAACACTGAAGCTTTCTTT
TRBV27	12	.	once	TRBJ2-1	CASSLSRNEQFF	TGTGCCAGCAGTTTATCACGCAATGAGCAGTTCTTC
TRBV19	14	TRBD2	.	TRBJ2-7	CASSKAGATGEQYF	TGTGCCAGTAGTAAAGCGGGAGCGACAGGCGAGCAGTACTTC
TRBV20-1	15	.	few	TRBJ2-1	CSARSAASSYNEQFF	TGCAGTGCTAGAAGCGCGGCTAGCTCCTACAATGAGCAGTTCTTC
TRBV20-1	12	.	many	TRBJ1-2	CSARATDYGYTF	TGCAGTGCTAGAGCGACAGACTATGGCTACACCTTC
TRBV4-1	17	.	.	TRBJ2-2	CASSQEGGGTNTGELFF	TGCGCCAGCAGCCAAGAAGGAGGCGGGACGAACACCGGGGAGCTGTTTTTT
TRBV12-3/TRBV12-4	18	TRBD2	few	TRBJ2-1	CASSPTNPGLAGDNEQFF	TGTGCCAGCAGTCCAACAAACCCGGGACTAGCGGGTGACAATGAGCAGTTCTTC
TRBV30	13	.	few	TRBJ2-3	CAWSLESTDTQYF	TGTGCCTGGAGTCTAGAGAGCACAGATACGCAGTATTTT